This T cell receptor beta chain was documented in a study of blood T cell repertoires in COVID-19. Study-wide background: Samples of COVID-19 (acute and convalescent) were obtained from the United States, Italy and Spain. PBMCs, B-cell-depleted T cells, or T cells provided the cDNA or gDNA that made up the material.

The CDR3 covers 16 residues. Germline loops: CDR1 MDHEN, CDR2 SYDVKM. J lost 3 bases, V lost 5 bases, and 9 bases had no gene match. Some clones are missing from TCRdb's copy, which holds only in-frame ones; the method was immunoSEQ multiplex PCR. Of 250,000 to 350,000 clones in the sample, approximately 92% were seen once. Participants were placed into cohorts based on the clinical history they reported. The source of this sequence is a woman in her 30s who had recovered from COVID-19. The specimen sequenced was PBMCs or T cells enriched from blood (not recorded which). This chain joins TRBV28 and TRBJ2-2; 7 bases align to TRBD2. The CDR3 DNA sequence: TGTGCCAGCAGTCTCACGACTAGCACAGACACCGGGGAGCTGTTTTTT. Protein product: CASSLTTSTDTGELFF.